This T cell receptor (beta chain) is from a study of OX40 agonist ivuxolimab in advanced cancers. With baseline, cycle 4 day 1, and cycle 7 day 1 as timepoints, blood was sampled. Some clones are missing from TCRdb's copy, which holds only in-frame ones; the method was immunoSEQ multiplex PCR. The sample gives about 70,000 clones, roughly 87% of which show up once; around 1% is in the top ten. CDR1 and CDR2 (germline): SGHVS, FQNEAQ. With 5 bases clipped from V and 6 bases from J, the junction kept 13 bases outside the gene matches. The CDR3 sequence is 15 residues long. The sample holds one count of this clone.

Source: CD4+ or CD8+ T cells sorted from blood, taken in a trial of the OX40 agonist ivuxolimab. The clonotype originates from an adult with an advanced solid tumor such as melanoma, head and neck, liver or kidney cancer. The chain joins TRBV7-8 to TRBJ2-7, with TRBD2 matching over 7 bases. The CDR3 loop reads CASSPKAGVVREQYF. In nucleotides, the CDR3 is TGTGCCAGCAGCCCCAAGGCGGGGGTCGTGCGCGAGCAGTACTTC.